These 24 T cell receptor beta chains were all obtained from the same sample, sequenced in a study of blood T cell repertoires in COVID-19. Using immunoSEQ multiplex PCR, the repertoire was profiled, and TCRdb retains in-frame clones only, with some absent. The sample has 350,000 to 400,000 clones; more than 80% are singletons. Material: peripheral blood. These receptors originate from a woman in her thirties with COVID-19, enrolled during active disease.

The chain uses TRBV11-3 and TRBJ2-1, with D perhaps TRBD1 (5 bases). The CDR3 has 14 amino acids. The V end lost 1 base, the J end lost 7 bases, and 11 bases lay between the germline ends. CDR1 and CDR2 (germline): SGHNT, YENEEA. The CDR3 nucleotides are TGTGCCAGCAGCTTAGCGGGCAGGGCGAATGAGCAGTTCTTC. It specifies CASSLAGRANEQFF.

In this sample, this clone turned up once. The genes are TRBV5-4 and TRBJ1-6, with D possibly TRBD1 on 5 matching bases. V was shortened by 0 bases and J by 9 bases, with 13 bases between the two germline ends. Germline V CDR1 and CDR2: SGHNT, YYREEE (reference sequence). The CDR3 is 15 amino acids. CDR3 sequence: CASSLAKGAVSPLHF. The CDR3 region has the DNA TGTGCCAGCAGCTTGGCAAAAGGGGCTGTTTCACCCCTCCACTTT. Using reference TRBV5-4 and TRBJ1-6 for the parts outside the CDR3, the full variable domain is ETGVTQSPTHLIKTRGQQVTLRCSSQSGHNTVSWYQQALGQGPQFIFQYYREEENGRGNFPPRFSGLQFPNYSSELNVNALELDDSALYLCASSLAKGAVSPLHFGNGTRLTVT.

The chain couples TRBV4-3 to TRBJ1-1; 11 nucleotides align to TRBD1. Germline loops: CDR1 LGHNA, CDR2 YSLEER. V shed 3 bases, J shed 1 base, and the junction held 4 bases outside the gene matches. This CDR3 has 16 amino acids. As DNA, the CDR3 is TGCGCCAGCAGCCAGCGGACAGGGGGCACGAACACTGAAGCTTTCTTT. It specifies CASSQRTGGTNTEAFF.

This clone occurred once. The genes are TRBV10-1 and TRBJ2-1; perhaps TRBD2 as D (5 bases). Trimming removed 4 bases from V and 0 bases from J, with 13 bases in between. The length of the CDR3 is 16 residues. Germline V gene sequence: CDR1 WNHNN, CDR2 SYGVQD (reference sequence). DNA for the CDR3: TGCGCCAGCAGTGGAAGAGGGAAGCCCTCCTACAATGAGCAGTTCTTC. As protein: CASSGRGKPSYNEQFF.

J is TRBJ2-2 and V is TRBV19; D call uncertain. This CDR3 comprises 15 residues. Germline V lookup: CDR1 LNHDA, CDR2 SQIVND (reference sequence). The V and J ends lost 2 bases and 0 bases respectively, with 7 bases between them. This chain's CDR3 is CASSIMAANTGELFF. For the CDR3, the DNA is TGTGCCAGTAGTATAATGGCGGCGAACACCGGGGAGCTGTTTTTT.

The chain carries TRBV3-1 (or the pseudogene TRBV3-2) and TRBJ1-2; possibly TRBD1 for D (6 bases). This CDR3 has 15 amino acids. CDR1 and CDR2 (germline): LGHDT, YNNKEL (reference sequence). Trimming took off 8 bases at V and 6 bases at J, with 22 bases between the two ends. This CDR3 reads CASGAGQSQRHGYTF. CDR3 DNA sequence: TGTGCCAGCGGAGCAGGACAGTCCCAACGACATGGCTACACCTTC.

This chain uses TRBV5-8 with TRBJ1-5; no clear D. Germline values: CDR1 SGHTS, CDR2 YDEGEE. This CDR3 is 15 amino acids long. Trimming cost V 0 bases and J 5 bases, with 12 bases left between them. The CDR3 DNA is TGTGCCAGCAGCTTGGCTGGCGCGAGGGATCAGCCCCAGCATTTT. It translates to CASSLAGARDQPQHF.

The chain couples TRBV2 to TRBJ1-5; D is perhaps TRBD1 (5 bases). Germline CDR1 and CDR2: SNHLY and FYNNEI. V shed 0 bases and J shed 7 bases, with 19 bases lying between them. The CDR3 is 17 amino acids. CDR3 loop: CASSEALRGSRRQPQHF. CDR3 coding DNA: TGTGCCAGCAGTGAAGCGCTAAGGGGCAGTAGGAGACAGCCCCAGCATTTT.

CDR3 sequence: CASQDAPGGAGVPRTGELFF. For the CDR3, the DNA is TGTGCAAGTCAAGACGCCCCCGGGGGAGCGGGGGTCCCGAGGACCGGGGAGCTGTTTTTT. The rearrangement links TRBV12-2 to TRBJ2-2; the table's D call of TRBD2 was not tested on the DNA. TRBV12-2 is designated a pseudogene. The CDR3 covers 20 residues.

The chain links TRBV19 to TRBJ1-4; D may be TRBD1 (5 bases). The CDR3 sequence is 17 residues long. Deletions cut 10 bases from V and 3 bases from J, with 24 bases between. The germline CDR1 and CDR2 sequences are LNHDA and SQIVND (reference sequence). The CDR3 protein is CATHPLPDSSANEKLFF. DNA for the CDR3: TGTGCCACCCACCCCCTACCCGACAGCTCAGCTAATGAAAAACTGTTTTTT.

The CDR3 DNA reads TGTGCCAGCAGCTTAGTTCCCAGGCAGAACACTGAAGCTTTCTTT. As protein: CASSLVPRQNTEAFF. J is TRBJ1-1 and V is TRBV11-3; D gene uncertain. Trimming stripped 1 base from V and 1 base from J, with 10 bases between. The CDR3 runs to 15 residues. Germline-derived CDR1 and CDR2 are SGHNT and YENEEA.

This chain links TRBV4-3 with TRBJ1-1; possible D gene TRBD1, 6 bases. The CDR3 is made up of 14 amino acids. Per germline, CDR1 LGHNA and CDR2 YSLEER. Deletions cut 3 bases from V and 0 bases from J, with 8 bases between. The CDR3, as DNA: TGCGCCAGCAGCCACGGACAGATGAACACTGAAGCTTTCTTT. This encodes CASSHGQMNTEAFF.

V gene TRBV6-5 combines with J gene TRBJ1-4; 7 bases line up with TRBD1. After removal of 2 bases from V and 8 bases from J, the junction contained 8 bases not matched to a gene. The germline V gene encodes CDR1 MNHEY and CDR2 SVGAGI. CDR3 length: 15 amino acids. The CDR3 loop is CASSYKGGGEEKLFF. The CDR3, as DNA: TGTGCCAGCAGTTACAAAGGGGGCGGTGAAGAAAAACTGTTTTTT.

This chain uses TRBV29-1 with TRBJ2-1; 10 bases are a match to TRBD2. V dropped 1 base and J dropped 10; count of bases not matched to a gene: 7. CDR1 and CDR2 (germline): SQVTM, ANQGSEA. The CDR3 totals 14 residues. Here the CDR3 DNA reads TGCAGCGTTGAAGGGAGCGGGGGGGCGTGGGAGCAGTTCTTC. This sequence encodes CSVEGSGGAWEQFF.

The chain links TRBV6-6 to TRBJ2-1; 8 positions agree with TRBD1. This CDR3 spans 13 amino acids. CDR1 and CDR2 from the germline V gene are MNHNY and SVGAGI (reference sequence). Unmatched junction bases numbered 9, after V lost 6 bases and J lost 11 bases. The CDR3 protein is CASRQGVFTQQFF. DNA of the CDR3: TGTGCCAGCAGACAGGGGGTATTTACCCAGCAGTTCTTC.

A few counts support this clone. The genes are TRBV6-5 and TRBJ2-3, with 12 bases aligning to TRBD2. Germline V gene lookup returns CDR1 MNHEY and CDR2 SVGAGI. This CDR3 comprises 15 residues. J gave up 7 bases and V 2 bases, and 4 bases lay outside the gene matches. As DNA, the CDR3 is TGTGCCAGCAGTTACGCTAGCGGGGGGGCAAATACGCAGTATTTT. Its protein product is CASSYASGGANTQYF.

The genes are TRBV5-1 and TRBJ1-6; a weak D match, TRBD1 (6 bases). CDR1 and CDR2 (germline): SGHRS, YFSETQ. V was shortened by 0 bases and J by 0 bases, with 10 bases between the two germline ends. CDR3 size: 17 residues. CDR3 protein: CASSLVQGSSYNSPLHF. The CDR3 nucleotides read TGCGCCAGCAGCTTGGTGCAGGGGAGCTCCTATAATTCACCCCTCCACTTT.

This clone was seen just once. The chain combines TRBV6-5 with TRBJ1-5; the match to TRBD1 covers 8 bases. The CDR3 is 15 residues long. Germline CDR1 and CDR2: MNHEY and SVGAGI. V was pared by 2 bases and J by 0 bases, with 0 bases of the junction left unmatched. CDR3 bases: TGTGCCAGCAGTTACGGACAGGGTAGCAATCAGCCCCAGCATTTT. It encodes CASSYGQGSNQPQHF.

The chain couples TRBV4-2 to TRBJ2-1, with D unclear. Germline-derived CDR1 and CDR2 are LGHNA and YNFKEQ. Trimming removed 5 bases at V and 0 bases at J, with 11 bases between. The CDR3 runs to 15 residues. CDR3 sequence reads: CASSTTAFSYNEQFF. Written as DNA, the CDR3 is TGTGCCAGCAGCACCACTGCATTCTCCTACAATGAGCAGTTCTTC.

This clone was observed a single time. The rearrangement links TRBV27 to TRBJ2-7; 11 bases are shared with TRBD1. CDR1 is MNHEY, CDR2 SMNVEV, per germline (reference sequence). V trimming: 5 bases; J trimming: 2 bases; junction bases outside the gene matches: 2. This CDR3 has 14 amino acids. CDR3 in DNA: TGTGCCAGCAGTCCGGGACAGGGGGCCTACGAGCAGTACGTC. It codes for CASSPGQGAYEQYV.

The chain couples TRBV5-1 to TRBJ1-4, with TRBD1 matching over 7 bases. The V gene end was trimmed by 0 bases and the J gene end by 6 bases; junction bases not matched to a gene: 14. Germline CDR1 is SGHRS and CDR2 is YFSETQ. This CDR3 has 18 residues. The CDR3 reads CASSLDPLSGGGYEKLFF. For the CDR3, the DNA is TGCGCCAGCAGCTTGGATCCGCTCTCCGGAGGGGGCTATGAAAAACTGTTTTTT.

The gene calls are TRBV5-1 and TRBJ2-5; D is possibly TRBD2 (6 bases). The CDR3 length is 14 residues. In germline, CDR1 is SGHRS, CDR2 YFSETQ. Trimming took off 0 bases at V and 2 bases at J, with 8 bases between the two ends. The CDR3 spells CASSLGAGQETQYF. The CDR3 coding sequence is TGCGCCAGCAGCTTGGGGGCGGGACAAGAGACCCAGTACTTC.

The CDR3 loop reads CASSQRDRGDSPLHF. The CDR3 DNA is TGCGCCAGCAGCCAACGGGACAGGGGTGACTCACCCCTCCACTTT. This chain uses TRBV4-3 with TRBJ1-6; 10 positions agree with TRBD1. The CDR3 is 15 residues long. The germline V gene has CDR1 LGHNA and CDR2 YSLEER. Trimming cost V 2 bases and J 10 bases; bases outside gene matches: 5.

V and J are TRBV11-2 and TRBJ2-5; 8 bases line up with TRBD2. Trimming took 1 base from V and 2 from J; bases not matched to a gene: 9. Germline values: CDR1 SGHAT, CDR2 FQNNGV. The CDR3 has 17 residues. CDR3 loop: CASSLVLSGGTQETQYF. Written as DNA, the CDR3 is TGTGCCAGCAGCTTAGTACTGAGCGGGGGTACACAAGAGACCCAGTACTTC.